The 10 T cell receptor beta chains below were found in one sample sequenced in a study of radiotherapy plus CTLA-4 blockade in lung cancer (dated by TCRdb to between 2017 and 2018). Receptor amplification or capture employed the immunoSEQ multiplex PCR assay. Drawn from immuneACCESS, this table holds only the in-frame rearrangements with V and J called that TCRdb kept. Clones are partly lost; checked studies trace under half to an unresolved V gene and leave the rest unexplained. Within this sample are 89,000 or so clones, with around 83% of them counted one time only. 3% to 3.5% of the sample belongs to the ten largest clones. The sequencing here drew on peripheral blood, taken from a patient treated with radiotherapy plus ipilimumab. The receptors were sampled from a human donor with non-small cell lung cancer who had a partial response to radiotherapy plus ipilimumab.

The CDR3 DNA follows: TGTGCCAGCAGCTGGCGGGAGAGCTCAAGGGAGCAGTACTTC. Residues: CASSWRESSREQYF. V usage is TRBV6-6 and J usage is TRBJ2-7, with TRBD2 matching 7 bases. Germline CDR1 is MNHNY and CDR2 is SVGAGI (reference sequence). V lost 6 bases to trimming and J lost 7 bases; unmatched junction nucleotides: 12. CDR3 length: 14 amino acids.

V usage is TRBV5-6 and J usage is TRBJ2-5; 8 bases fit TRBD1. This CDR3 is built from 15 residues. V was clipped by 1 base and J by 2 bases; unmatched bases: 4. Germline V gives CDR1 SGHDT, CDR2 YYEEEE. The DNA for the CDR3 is TGTGCCAGCAGCTTGACAGGGGGGAGGCAAGAGACCCAGTACTTC. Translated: CASSLTGGRQETQYF.

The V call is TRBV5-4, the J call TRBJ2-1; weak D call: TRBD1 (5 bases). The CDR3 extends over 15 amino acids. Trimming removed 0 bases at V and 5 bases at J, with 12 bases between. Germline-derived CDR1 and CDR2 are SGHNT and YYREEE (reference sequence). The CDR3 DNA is TGTGCCAGCAGCTTGGATATAGGGGCCCACAATGAGCAGTTCTTC. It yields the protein CASSLDIGAHNEQFF.

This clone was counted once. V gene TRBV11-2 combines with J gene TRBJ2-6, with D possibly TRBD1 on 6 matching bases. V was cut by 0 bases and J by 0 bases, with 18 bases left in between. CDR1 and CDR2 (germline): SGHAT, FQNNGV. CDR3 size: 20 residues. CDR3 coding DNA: TGTGCCAGCAGCTTAGATCTCCGCGTCAGGGGACCCTCTGGGGCCAACGTCCTGACTTTC. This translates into CASSLDLRVRGPSGANVLTF. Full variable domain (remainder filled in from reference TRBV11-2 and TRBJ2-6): EAGVAQSPRYKIIEKRQSVAFWCNPISGHATLYWYQQILGQGPKLLIQFQNNGVVDDSQLPKDRFSAERLKGVDSTLKIQPAKLEDSAVYLCASSLDLRVRGPSGANVLTFGAGSRLTVL.

CDR3 protein: CASSPPASGNNEQFF. Here the CDR3 DNA reads TGTGCCAGCTCACCACCGGCTAGCGGGAACAATGAGCAGTTCTTC. The chain couples TRBV18 to TRBJ2-1, with TRBD2 identical over 9 bases. The germline V gene has CDR1 KGHSH and CDR2 LQKENI. This CDR3 region has 15 residues. V lost 0 bases and J lost 5; bases outside the gene matches: 2.

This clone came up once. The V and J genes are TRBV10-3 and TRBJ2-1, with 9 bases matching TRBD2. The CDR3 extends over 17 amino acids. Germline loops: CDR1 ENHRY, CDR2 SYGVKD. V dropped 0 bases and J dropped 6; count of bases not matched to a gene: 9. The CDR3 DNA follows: TGTGCCATCAGTGAGTCGATTGGCGGGAGGGCGGGCAATGAGCAGTTCTTC. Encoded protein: CAISESIGGRAGNEQFF.

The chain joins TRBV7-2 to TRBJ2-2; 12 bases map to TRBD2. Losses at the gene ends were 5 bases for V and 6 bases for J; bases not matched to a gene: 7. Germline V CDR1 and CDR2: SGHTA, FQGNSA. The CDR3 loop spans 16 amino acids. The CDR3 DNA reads TGTGCCAGCAGCCATAGACTAGCGGGAGAACCCGGGGAGCTGTTTTTT. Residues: CASSHRLAGEPGELFF.

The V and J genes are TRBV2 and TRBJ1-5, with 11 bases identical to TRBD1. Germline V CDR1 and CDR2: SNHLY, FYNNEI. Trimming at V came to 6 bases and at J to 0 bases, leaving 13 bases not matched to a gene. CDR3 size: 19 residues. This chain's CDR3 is CASRHIRDRGKYSNQPQHF. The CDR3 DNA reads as TGTGCCAGCAGGCACATCCGGGACAGGGGGAAATATAGCAATCAGCCCCAGCATTTT.

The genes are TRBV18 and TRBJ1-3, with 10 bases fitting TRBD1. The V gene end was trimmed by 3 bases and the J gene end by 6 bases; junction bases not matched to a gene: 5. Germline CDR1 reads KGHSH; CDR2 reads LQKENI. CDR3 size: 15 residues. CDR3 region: CASSPSGQGQNTIYF. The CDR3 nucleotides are TGTGCCAGCTCACCCTCGGGACAGGGGCAAAACACCATATATTTT.

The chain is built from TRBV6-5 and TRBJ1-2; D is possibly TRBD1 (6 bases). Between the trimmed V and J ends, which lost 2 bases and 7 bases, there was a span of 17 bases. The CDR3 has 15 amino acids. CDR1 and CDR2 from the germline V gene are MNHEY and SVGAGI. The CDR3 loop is CASSYGGAGLGGYTF. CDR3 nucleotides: TGTGCCAGCAGTTACGGGGGCGCGGGTTTGGGTGGCTACACCTTC.